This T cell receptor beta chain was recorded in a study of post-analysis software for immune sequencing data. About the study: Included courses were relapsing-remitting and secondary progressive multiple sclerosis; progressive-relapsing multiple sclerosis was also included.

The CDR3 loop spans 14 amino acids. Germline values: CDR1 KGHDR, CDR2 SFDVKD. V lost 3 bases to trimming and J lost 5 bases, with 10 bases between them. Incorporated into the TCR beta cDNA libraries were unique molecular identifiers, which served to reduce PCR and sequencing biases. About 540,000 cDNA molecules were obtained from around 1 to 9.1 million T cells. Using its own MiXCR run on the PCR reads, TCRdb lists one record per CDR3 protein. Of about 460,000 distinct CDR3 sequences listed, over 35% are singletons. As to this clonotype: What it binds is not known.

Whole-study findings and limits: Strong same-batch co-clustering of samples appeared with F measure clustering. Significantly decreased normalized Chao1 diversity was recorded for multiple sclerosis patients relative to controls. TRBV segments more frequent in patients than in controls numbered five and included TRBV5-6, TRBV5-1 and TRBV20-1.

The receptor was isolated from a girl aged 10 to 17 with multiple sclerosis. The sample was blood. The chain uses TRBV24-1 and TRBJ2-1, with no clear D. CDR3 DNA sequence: TGTGCCACCAGTGATCTTAGGTACAACAATGAGCAGTTCTTC. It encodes CATSDLRYNNEQFF.